This T cell receptor (beta chain) was retrieved from a study of blood T cell repertoires in COVID-19 (dated by TCRdb to 2020 to 2021). In terms of the full investigation: The collaborator samples originated in the United States, Italy and Spain and spanned the acute and convalescent phases of COVID-19. The samples were drawn from two sources: the first 160 participants of the ongoing ImmuneRACE study, and 1,254 subjects contributed by 6 global collaborators. Nearly every sample came with metadata listing a de-identified subject ID, COVID-19 status, age in years and sex. The prospective study material was composed of cDNA or gDNA derived from T cells, B-cell-depleted T cells, or PBMCs. HLA class I and class II types, where available, came from metadata supplied by the sample provider rather than from assay-based typing. The repertoires were released in a freely available public database meant as a resource for research on the immune response to SARS-CoV-2. Deeply sampled blood TCRbeta repertoires from subjects exposed to, actively infected with, or recovered from COVID-19 were included in the dataset.

Each collaborating institution followed its own protocols to collect whole blood in K2EDTA tubes. For TCRbeta analysis, collaborators shipped samples in one of three forms: frozen whole blood, isolated PBMCs, or DNA extracted from either of those sample types. TCRbeta CDR3 regions were amplified from genomic DNA using the immunoSEQ Assay, a bias-controlled multiplex PCR. From the authors' description of their analysis: Nucleated cell counts per sample were estimated from amplification of reference gene primers within the assay. Sequence reads were collapsed and filtered to measure the absolute abundance of every unique TCRbeta CDR3 rearrangement. For each sample, productive Simpson clonality was calculated by taking the square root of Simpson's diversity index across productive rearrangements. In its TCRdb copy, this immuneACCESS table keeps in-frame sequences only and misses some clones. Where compared with another copy, unresolved V genes explain less than half of these, and the others have no known cause. V and J calls and clone size are as listed in that table; D and trimming were resolved from the DNA. This sample holds 20,000 or so clones; more than 75% were observed only once. Less than 5.5% of the sample is taken by the ten largest.

Summary of the overall study and its limitations: The amount of clinical and demographic metadata varied by source and participant and was provided uncurated.

Comment on this clone: Its antigen remains unidentified. Qualities for individual bases were not recorded, and no much larger clone is one base off.

The sample taken for sequencing was peripheral blood. The TCR originated in a man aged 50 to 60 with active COVID-19.

The DNA sequence reads TGCAGCGTTGTTTCAGAAGTCTCCTACGAGCAGTACTTC. This is translated as CSVVSEVSYEQYF. The chain employs TRBV29-1 and TRBJ2-7; confidence is insufficient to name the D gene. V is cut by 4 bases and J by 0 bases, and the space between the germline ends is 10 bases. The CDR3, cysteine through phenylalanine, is 13 amino acids long. Kept here is only the CDR3 DNA, which spans 39 bases and is read in frame from base 1. From a lookup of the germline V gene, CDR1 and CDR2 are SQVTM and ANQGSEA.